These 20 T cell receptor beta chains originate from one sample sequenced in a study of blood T cells in healthy people across ages. For the second PCR, which ran for about 6 to 12 cycles, a sample-barcoded 5' primer and a J-beta primer mix were used. One entry per CDR3 protein, called by TCRdb with MiXCR from the 5' RACE reads. The sample holds about 1.8 million distinct CDR3 sequences, roughly 52% seen once. The sample comprised blood. The receptors were sampled from a woman aged 40 to 55 in good health.

V is TRBV5-1 and J is TRBJ2-3, with D perhaps matching TRBD1 or TRBD2 (6 bases each). The germline CDR1 and CDR2 sequences are SGHRS and YFSETQ. Trimming took 5 bases from V and 1 from J, leaving 11 bases between them. The CDR3 extends over 14 amino acids. CDR3 residues: CASRTGARTDTQYF. In nucleotides, the CDR3 is TGCGCCAGCAGAACGGGGGCCCGCACAGATACGCAGTATTTT.

The table lists this clonotype with a few counts. The chain employs TRBV11-2 and TRBJ2-7; 9 positions match TRBD1. The ends lost 4 bases at V and 2 bases at J; junction bases unmatched: 6. The CDR3 covers 15 residues. Germline V lookup: CDR1 SGHAT, CDR2 FQNNGV. DNA for the CDR3: TGTGCCAGCAGCTCCCGGGACAGGGCACCCTACGAGCAGTACTTC. Translated: CASSSRDRAPYEQYF.

There are a few counts of this clonotype. This chain links TRBV5-6 with TRBJ1-6; 7 nucleotides match TRBD1. V lost 4 bases to trimming and J lost 1 base; unmatched junction nucleotides: 5. The CDR3 extends over 16 amino acids. The germline V gene has CDR1 SGHDT and CDR2 YYEEEE. This chain's CDR3 is CASSARTGSYNSPLHF. In DNA, the CDR3 is TGTGCCAGCAGCGCCAGGACAGGTTCCTATAATTCACCCCTCCACTTT.

The J gene is TRBJ2-1, the V gene TRBV5-6; no firm D call. The CDR3 is made up of 16 amino acids. The V gene's germline CDR1 is SGHDT and CDR2 YYEEEE. V dropped 4 bases and J dropped 4 bases, with 18 bases sitting between them. The CDR3 loop reads CASSPFGALGYNEQFF. CDR3 sequence (DNA): TGTGCCAGCAGCCCATTTGGAGCGCTGGGTTACAATGAGCAGTTCTTC.

This clonotype turned up a few times. The chain links TRBV6-6 to TRBJ2-4, with 7 positions matching TRBD1. The J call is doubtful: the DNA matches TRBJ2-5 better. Per the germline V gene, CDR1 is MNHNY and CDR2 is SVGAGI (reference sequence). The CDR3 loop spans 14 amino acids. DNA for the CDR3: TGTGCCAGCAGTTATGGGACAGCCAAAGAGACCCAGTACTTC. This encodes CASSYGTAKETQYF.

This sequence joins TRBV28 and TRBJ1-2, with 9 bases lining up with TRBD1. Germline V gene lookup returns CDR1 MDHEN and CDR2 SYDVKM. The CDR3 length is 16 residues. V was clipped by 6 bases and J by 5 bases; unmatched bases: 13. The CDR3 nucleotides are TGTGCCAGCAGCGCAATCGGGACAGGGATGTGGTATGGCTACACCTTC. Its translation is CASSAIGTGMWYGYTF.

The gene calls are TRBV12-3 or TRBV12-4 and TRBJ2-1, with no clear D. This CDR3 is built from 14 residues. V was clipped by 5 bases and J by 7 bases, with 15 bases between them. The CDR3 loop reads CASSVTSVWNEQFF. DNA of the CDR3: TGTGCCAGCAGTGTAACGAGTGTCTGGAATGAGCAGTTCTTC.

This chain connects TRBV6-5 to TRBJ2-5; TRBD1 is a possible D gene (6 bases). Germline values: CDR1 MNHEY, CDR2 SVGAGI. CDR3 length equals 14 residues. The V and J ends lost 0 bases and 11 bases respectively, with 16 bases between them. CDR3: CASSYSDRYNEQYF. The CDR3 DNA follows: TGTGCCAGCAGTTACTCCGACAGGTACAATGAGCAGTACTTC.

The sample holds a few counts of this clonotype. This rearrangement joins TRBV29-1 to TRBJ2-3, with a tentative D call TRBD1 (6 bases). V gave up 4 bases and J gave up 0 bases, with 11 bases separating them. The length of the CDR3 is 14 residues. Per the germline V gene, CDR1 is SQVTM and CDR2 is ANQGSEA. CDR3 nucleotide sequence: TGCAGCGTTGTAGGGACACAGAGCACAGATACGCAGTATTTT. This codes for CSVVGTQSTDTQYF.

The chain is built from TRBV18 and TRBJ1-1; D unclear. The CDR3 runs 14 residues. V shed 2 bases and J shed 6 bases, with 13 bases lying between them. CDR1 and CDR2 (germline): KGHSH, LQKENI. CDR3 coding DNA: TGTGCCAGCTCACCAACGGTGGTCAACGCTGAAGCTTTCTTT. Protein: CASSPTVVNAEAFF.

This clonotype showed up just a few times. The chain couples TRBV4-2 to TRBJ1-2; a possible D gene is TRBD1 (6 bases). Between the trimmed V and J ends, which lost 0 bases and 8 bases, there was a span of 19 bases. This CDR3 is built from 16 residues. CDR1 and CDR2 (germline): LGHNA, YNFKEQ. CDR3 nucleotide sequence: TGTGCCAGCAGCCAAGAACCGGGACAATTGGCGGAAGGCTACACCTTC. Translating it yields CASSQEPGQLAEGYTF.

The chain uses TRBV27 and TRBJ2-5, with 7 positions matching TRBD1. The J call may be wrong; the DNA end is better matched by TRBJ2-7. There are 17 residues in the CDR3. The germline V gene encodes CDR1 MNHEY and CDR2 SMNVEV (reference sequence). The CDR3 nucleotides are TGTGCCAGCAGTTTATCTAGGGGGACAGCCTCCTCCTACGAGCAGTACTTC. It is translated as CASSLSRGTASSYEQYF.

The J gene is TRBJ2-3, the V gene TRBV20-1; TRBD2 agrees at 12 bases. V was pared by 4 bases and J by 4 bases, with 6 bases of the junction left unmatched. From germline, CDR1 is DFQATT and CDR2 SNEGSKA (reference sequence). CDR3 length: 15 amino acids. The CDR3 here is CSANPTSGSPDTQYF. Here the CDR3 DNA reads TGCAGTGCTAATCCGACTAGCGGGAGCCCAGATACGCAGTATTTT.

This clonotype has just a few counts. The genes are TRBV12-3 or TRBV12-4 and TRBJ1-5; tentatively, D is TRBD1 (6 bases). The CDR3 runs 15 residues. V lost 6 bases, J lost 2 bases, and 14 bases lay in between. The CDR3 loop reads CASRSSNRGNQPQHF. The DNA of the CDR3 is TGTGCCAGCAGATCCAGCAACAGGGGCAATCAGCCCCAGCATTTT.

V usage is TRBV5-1 and J usage is TRBJ2-7, with a weak D call TRBD2 (5 bases). The end of the DNA aligns better with TRBJ2-5, so the J call may be wrong. Germline V gene data show CDR1 as SGHRS and CDR2 as YFSETQ. This CDR3 region has 15 residues. The CDR3 protein is CASSLAGVRHETQYF. CDR3 in DNA: TGCGCCAGCAGCTTGGCCGGGGTACGACACGAGACCCAGTACTTC.

The chain joins TRBV4-2 to TRBJ2-4; 10 nucleotides align to TRBD1. The CDR3 spans 16 residues. Trimming at V came to 2 bases and at J to 7 bases, leaving 8 bases not matched to a gene. Germline loops: CDR1 LGHNA, CDR2 YNFKEQ. CDR3 nucleotides: TGTGCCAGCAGCCAATCGACAGGGGGCAACAGTAACATTCAGTACTTC. Residues: CASSQSTGGNSNIQYF.

This clonotype was counted between two and nine times. The chain couples TRBV18 to TRBJ2-4; the D is unclear. Trimming stripped 0 bases from V and 1 base from J, with 7 bases between. Germline assignment: CDR1 KGHSH and CDR2 LQKENI. CDR3 length: 15 residues. The CDR3 DNA reads TGTGCCAGCTCACCACCGCTAGGGGCCAAAAACATTCAGTACTTC. Protein product: CASSPPLGAKNIQYF.

The CDR3 region is CASSLGRDRKYTGELFF. The CDR3 nucleotides read TGCGCCAGCAGCTTGGGCCGGGACAGGAAATACACCGGGGAGCTGTTTTTT. The chain combines TRBV5-1 with TRBJ2-2; 8 positions agree with TRBD1. Looked up from germline, CDR1 is SGHRS and CDR2 is YFSETQ. CDR3 length: 17 residues. With 0 bases clipped from V and 3 bases from J, the junction kept 7 bases outside the gene matches.

The J gene is TRBJ1-2, the V gene TRBV20-1; 8 positions agree with TRBD1. The V segment lost 6 bases and the J segment 6 bases; nucleotides outside the gene matches: 6. Germline loops: CDR1 DFQATT, CDR2 SNEGSKA (reference sequence). The CDR3 sequence is 12 residues long. The CDR3, as DNA: TGCAGTGCCCCGGGACAGGCGGATGGCTACACCTTC. It specifies CSAPGQADGYTF.

Remarks on this clonotype: A read error is possible here, since a much larger clone lies one base away. This chain uses TRBV5-1 with TRBJ2-5; TRBD1 matches at 8 bases. J lost 11 bases, V lost 6 bases, and 21 bases had no gene match. There are 16 residues in the CDR3. Germline CDR1 and CDR2: SGHRS and YFSETQ. This chain's CDR3 is CASTTEGGQVNNEQYF. The CDR3 coding sequence is TGCGCCAGCACCACAGAAGGGGGACAGGTAAACAATGAGCAGTACTTC.